This T cell receptor beta chain comes out of a study of technical replicates of blood from a few donors (dated by TCRdb to 2017 to 2019). Its CDR3 holds 18 amino acids, cysteine through phenylalanine. The DNA shown is the 54-base CDR3, in frame from base 1. The junction shows trimming of 5 bases on V and 4 bases on J, and the gene matches do not reach 16 bases of it. As encoded in the germline V gene, CDR1 is SGHTA while CDR2 is FQGNSA. Receptor libraries were prepared by the immunoSEQ multiplex PCR assay. Here the immuneACCESS table is served through TCRdb, limited to in-frame sequences with V and J called. Missing clones are a known gap in these copies; in checked studies unresolved V genes cover under half, and the rest lacks a known reason. Counted in this sample were 75,000 or so clones; approximately 95% of them appeared once. The top ten clones comprise roughly 0.24% of the sample. With regard to this clone: Its antigen is still unknown. Base-call qualities are not available, and no considerably larger clone is one nucleotide away.

This TCR was recovered from a human donor in good health. The rearranged chain carries TRBV7-2 and TRBJ2-2; 7 bases in the junction line up with TRBD1. Sequencing was done on a sample of T cells isolated from PBMCs. The CDR3 amino acid sequence is: CASSPEGARSARTGELFF. The DNA sequence is TGTGCCAGCAGCCCAGAGGGGGCGAGATCGGCGCGCACCGGGGAGCTGTTTTTT.